The clone carrying this TCR beta chain was found once. The CDR3 runs 15 residues. V was clipped by 2 bases and J by 0 bases, with 9 bases between them. Per the germline V gene, CDR1 is MDHEN and CDR2 is SYDVKM. This record belongs to a study of blood T cell repertoires in COVID-19. Using immunoSEQ multiplex PCR, the repertoire was profiled, and TCRdb retains in-frame clones only, with some absent. The table shows about 14,000 clones, with approximately 82% occurring only once. The V call is TRBV28, the J call TRBJ2-3; possible D gene TRBD1, 6 bases. The sequence derives from a woman in her forties or fifties with active or convalescent COVID-19. Sequenced material: peripheral blood. The CDR3 DNA reads as TGTGCCAGCAGTTTAACACAGGGAAGCACAGATACGCAGTATTTT. Its translation: CASSLTQGSTDTQYF.